The 10 T cell receptor beta chains below all came from one sample that was sequenced in a study of CD8 T cells in ankylosing spondylitis. Study results and caveats: What appeared characteristic of ankylosing spondylitis blood was a TCR beta motif of fewer than ten highly homologous variants.

TCRdb re-derived calls from the 5' RACE reads in MiXCR, one entry per CDR3 protein. This table holds about 400,000 distinct CDR3 sequences, around 24% found once. Their antigen targets remain unknown. Sequenced sample: blood, either unsorted or a sorted T cell fraction (not recorded which). The receptor set was obtained from a male donor with ankylosing spondylitis.

J is TRBJ1-2 and V is TRBV10-3; no reliable D call. The CDR3 has 16 residues. V gave up 0 bases and J gave up 3 bases, with 14 bases separating them. The germline V gene has CDR1 ENHRY and CDR2 SYGVKD. CDR3 DNA: TGTGCCATCAGTGAGTCGGAGAGGGCCCTGGACTATGGCTACACCTTC. It is translated as CAISESERALDYGYTF.

This clonotype has more than one count but fewer than ten. The chain is built from TRBV15 and TRBJ2-7; no definite D call. Germline values: CDR1 LNHNV, CDR2 YYDKDF (reference sequence). Trimming removed 1 base from V and 0 bases from J, with 7 bases in between. The CDR3 covers 14 residues. The CDR3 coding sequence is TGTGCCACCAGCAGAGTTCGGAGCTCCTACGAGCAGTACTTC. It is translated as CATSRVRSSYEQYF.

CDR3 sequence reads: CASREASGPGRETQYF. The CDR3 region has the DNA TGTGCCAGCAGGGAGGCTAGCGGGCCCGGAAGAGAGACCCAGTACTTC. This chain uses TRBV12-3 or TRBV12-4 with TRBJ2-5; TRBD2 matches 8 bases. The V gene end was trimmed by 6 bases and the J gene end by 4 bases; junction bases not matched to a gene: 13. CDR3 length equals 16 residues.

This clonotype was seen only once. Its ends do not fully match the called genes, so a read error is possible. V gene TRBV19 combines with J gene TRBJ2-2; perhaps TRBD1 as D (7 bases). The CDR3 spans 15 residues. CDR1 and CDR2 from the germline V gene are LNHDA and SQIVND (reference sequence). In DNA, the CDR3 is TGTACCAGTCGAAGGACGTCAGGGGGGACCGGGGAGCTGTTTTTT. Amino acid sequence: CTSRRTSGGTGELFF.

This clonotype was detected only a few times. This chain links TRBV5-1 with TRBJ2-4; 11 bases line up with TRBD2. Germline values: CDR1 SGHRS, CDR2 YFSETQ. The ends lost 1 base at V and 3 bases at J; junction bases unmatched: 9. CDR3 length equals 18 residues. The CDR3 nucleotides read TGCGCCAGCAGCTTGCGTCTAGCGGGAGGTGTTGGCAAAAACATTCAGTACTTC. Encoded protein: CASSLRLAGGVGKNIQYF. Based on the CDR3 plus reference TRBV5-1 and TRBJ2-4, the full variable domain is KAGVTQTPRYLIKTRGQQVTLSCSPISGHRSVSWYQQTPGQGLQFLFEYFSETQRNKGNFPGRFSGRQFSNSRSEMNVSTLELGDSALYLCASSLRLAGGVGKNIQYFGAGTRLSVL.

This clonotype was seen only a few times. This rearrangement joins TRBV29-1 to TRBJ2-2, with D perhaps matching TRBD1 (6 bases). Looked up from germline, CDR1 is SQVTM and CDR2 is ANQGSEA. The ends were cut back, 1 base at V and 5 bases at J, with 14 bases in the middle. The CDR3 spans 15 residues. This CDR3 is CSVEAGQGRTGELFF. The CDR3 nucleotides are TGCAGCGTTGAAGCGGGGCAGGGGCGGACCGGGGAGCTGTTTTTT.

This sequence joins TRBV27 and TRBJ2-3; the D gene is possibly TRBD2 (5 bases). The CDR3 has 15 amino acids. Per germline, CDR1 MNHEY and CDR2 SMNVEV (reference sequence). V lost 8 bases, J lost 0 bases, and 15 bases lay in between. CDR3 DNA: TGTGCCAGCTCCTTTGGCGGACTTAGCACAGATACGCAGTATTTT. This codes for CASSFGGLSTDTQYF.

This chain connects TRBV6-2 or TRBV6-3 to TRBJ1-1; the match to TRBD1 covers 7 bases. Losses at the gene ends were 2 bases for V and 4 bases for J; bases not matched to a gene: 4. The CDR3 is 14 amino acids. Germline V gene lookup returns CDR1 MNHEY and CDR2 SVGEGT. In nucleotides, the CDR3 is TGTGCCAGCAGTTACAGGGGGCAGAGCACTGAAGCTTTCTTT. This codes for CASSYRGQSTEAFF.

This clonotype was observed a handful of times. V and J are TRBV20-1 and TRBJ1-3; possibly TRBD1 for D (6 bases). Trimming stripped 3 bases from V and 2 bases from J, with 20 bases between. The CDR3 length is 17 residues. Germline loops: CDR1 DFQATT, CDR2 SNEGSKA (reference sequence). CDR3 sequence: CSASSRTDDLPGNTIYF. Written as DNA, the CDR3 is TGCAGTGCTAGTTCTCGGACAGACGACTTACCTGGAAACACCATATATTTT.

This clonotype has just a few counts. The rearrangement joins TRBV20-1 to TRBJ1-4; no clear D gene. CDR1 is DFQATT, CDR2 SNEGSKA, per germline (reference sequence). The CDR3 sequence is 16 residues long. Trimming cost V 1 base and J 4 bases, with 16 bases left between them. Here the CDR3 DNA reads TGCAGTGCTAGAGCGGAGAGACGGAATATTAATGAAAAACTGTTTTTT. Amino acid sequence: CSARAERRNINEKLFF.